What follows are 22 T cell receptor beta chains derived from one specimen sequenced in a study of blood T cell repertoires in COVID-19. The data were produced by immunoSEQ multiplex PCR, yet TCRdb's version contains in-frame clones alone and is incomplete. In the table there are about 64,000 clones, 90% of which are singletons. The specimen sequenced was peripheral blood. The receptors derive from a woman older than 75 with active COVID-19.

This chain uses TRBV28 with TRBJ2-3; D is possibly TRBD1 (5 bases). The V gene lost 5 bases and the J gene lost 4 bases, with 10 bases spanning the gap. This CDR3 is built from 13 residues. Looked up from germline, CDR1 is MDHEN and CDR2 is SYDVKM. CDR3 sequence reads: CASSPGPSDTQYF. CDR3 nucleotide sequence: TGTGCCAGCAGTCCAGGGCCCTCAGATACGCAGTATTTT.

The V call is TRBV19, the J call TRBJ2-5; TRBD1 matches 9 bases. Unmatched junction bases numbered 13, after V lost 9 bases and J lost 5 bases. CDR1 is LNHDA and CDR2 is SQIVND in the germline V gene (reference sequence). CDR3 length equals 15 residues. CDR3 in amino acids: CASQNLGQGGETQYF. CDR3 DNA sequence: TGTGCCAGCCAAAACCTGGGACAGGGCGGGGAGACCCAGTACTTC.

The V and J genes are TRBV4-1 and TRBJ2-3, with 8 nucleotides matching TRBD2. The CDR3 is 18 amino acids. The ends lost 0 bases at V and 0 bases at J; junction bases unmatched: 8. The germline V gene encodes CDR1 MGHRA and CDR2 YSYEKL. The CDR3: CASSQDASGYTSTDTQYF. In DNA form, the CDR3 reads TGCGCCAGCAGCCAAGATGCTAGCGGGTATACTAGCACAGATACGCAGTATTTT.

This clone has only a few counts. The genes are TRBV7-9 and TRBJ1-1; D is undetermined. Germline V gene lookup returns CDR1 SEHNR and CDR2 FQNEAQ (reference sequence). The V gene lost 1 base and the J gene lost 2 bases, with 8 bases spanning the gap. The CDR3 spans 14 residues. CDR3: CASSLGGVNTEAFF. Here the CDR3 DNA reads TGTGCCAGCAGCTTAGGAGGAGTTAACACTGAAGCTTTCTTT.

This CDR3 reads CASSSRSGTGYQETQYF. The CDR3 DNA reads TGTGCCAGCAGTTCCCGTTCCGGGACAGGGTACCAAGAGACCCAGTACTTC. The chain joins TRBV27 to TRBJ2-5, with 9 nucleotides matching TRBD1. This CDR3 has 17 residues. Germline CDR1 is MNHEY and CDR2 is SMNVEV (reference sequence). V shed 4 bases and J 0 bases; nucleotides not matched to a gene: 9.

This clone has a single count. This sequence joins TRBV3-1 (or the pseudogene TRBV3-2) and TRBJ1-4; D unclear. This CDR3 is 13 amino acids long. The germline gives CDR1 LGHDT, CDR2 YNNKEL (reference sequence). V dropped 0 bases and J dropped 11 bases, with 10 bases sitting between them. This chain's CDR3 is CASSQDAGKKLFF. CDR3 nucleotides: TGTGCCAGCAGCCAAGATGCGGGCAAGAAACTGTTTTTT.

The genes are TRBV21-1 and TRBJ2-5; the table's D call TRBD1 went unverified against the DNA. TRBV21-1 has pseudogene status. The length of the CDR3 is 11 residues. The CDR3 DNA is TGTGCCAGCACACAAATTGAGACCCAGTACTTC. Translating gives CASTQIETQYF.

The CDR3 here is CASSAVRGGLNEKLFF. Here the CDR3 DNA reads TGTGCCAGCAGCGCCGTCCGGGGAGGGCTTAATGAAAAACTGTTTTTT. V and J are TRBV9 and TRBJ1-4; D not certain. With 3 bases removed from V and 4 bases from J, the gap between germline ends came to 16 bases. The CDR3 covers 16 residues. Germline V CDR1 and CDR2: SGDLS, YYNGEE.

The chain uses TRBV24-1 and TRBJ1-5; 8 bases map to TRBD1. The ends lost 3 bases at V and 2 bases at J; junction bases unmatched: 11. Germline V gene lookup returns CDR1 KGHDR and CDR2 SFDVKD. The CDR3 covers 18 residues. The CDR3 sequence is CATSDTGAGGAGNQPQHF. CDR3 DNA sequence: TGTGCCACCAGTGATACTGGGGCAGGGGGCGCGGGCAATCAGCCCCAGCATTTT.

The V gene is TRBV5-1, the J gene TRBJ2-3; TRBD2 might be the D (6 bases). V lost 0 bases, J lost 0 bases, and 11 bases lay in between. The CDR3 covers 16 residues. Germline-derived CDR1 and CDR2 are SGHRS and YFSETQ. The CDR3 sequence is CASSLVMGTSTDTQYF. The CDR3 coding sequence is TGCGCCAGCAGCTTGGTGATGGGGACTAGCACAGATACGCAGTATTTT.

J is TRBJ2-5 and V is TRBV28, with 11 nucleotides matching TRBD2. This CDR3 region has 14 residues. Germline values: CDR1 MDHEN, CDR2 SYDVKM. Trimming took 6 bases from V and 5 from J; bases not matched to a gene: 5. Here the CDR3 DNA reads TGTGCCAGCAGCAAGACTAGCGGGGTTGAGACCCAGTACTTC. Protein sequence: CASSKTSGVETQYF.

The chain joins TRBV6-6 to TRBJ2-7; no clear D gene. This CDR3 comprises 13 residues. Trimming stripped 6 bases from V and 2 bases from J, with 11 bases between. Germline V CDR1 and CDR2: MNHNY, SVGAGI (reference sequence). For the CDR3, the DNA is TGTGCCAGCAGCCTAACTGGTACCTACGAGCAGTACTTC. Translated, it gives CASSLTGTYEQYF.

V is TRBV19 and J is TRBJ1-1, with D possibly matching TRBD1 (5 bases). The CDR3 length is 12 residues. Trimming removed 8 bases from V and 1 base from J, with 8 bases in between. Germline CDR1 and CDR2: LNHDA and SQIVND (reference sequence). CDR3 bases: TGTGCCAGTTGCACAGGGAACACTGAAGCTTTCTTT. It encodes CASCTGNTEAFF.

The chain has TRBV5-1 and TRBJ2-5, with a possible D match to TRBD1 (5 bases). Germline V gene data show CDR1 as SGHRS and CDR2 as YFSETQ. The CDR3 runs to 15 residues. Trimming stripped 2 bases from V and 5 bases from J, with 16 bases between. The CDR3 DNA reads TGCGCCAGCAGCTTAGGGGCAGGGAAATACGAGACCCAGTACTTC. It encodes CASSLGAGKYETQYF.

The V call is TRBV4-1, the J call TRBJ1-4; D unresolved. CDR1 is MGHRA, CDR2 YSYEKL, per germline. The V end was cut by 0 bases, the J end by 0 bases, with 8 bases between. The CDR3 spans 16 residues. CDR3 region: CASSQDRVATNEKLFF. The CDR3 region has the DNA TGCGCCAGCAGCCAAGATCGAGTTGCAACTAATGAAAAACTGTTTTTT.

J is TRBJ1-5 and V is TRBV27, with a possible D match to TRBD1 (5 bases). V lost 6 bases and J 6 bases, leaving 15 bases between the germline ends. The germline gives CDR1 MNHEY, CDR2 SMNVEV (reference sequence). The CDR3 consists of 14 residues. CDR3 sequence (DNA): TGTGCCAGCAGCCCAAGGGGAGGCGGTCAGCCCCAGCATTTT. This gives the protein CASSPRGGGQPQHF.

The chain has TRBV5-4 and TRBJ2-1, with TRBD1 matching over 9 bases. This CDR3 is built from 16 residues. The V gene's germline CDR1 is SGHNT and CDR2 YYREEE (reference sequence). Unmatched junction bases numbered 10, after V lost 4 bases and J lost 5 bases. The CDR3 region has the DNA TGTGCCAGCAGCCCTTACGGGACAGGGATTGACAATGAGCAGTTCTTC. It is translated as CASSPYGTGIDNEQFF.

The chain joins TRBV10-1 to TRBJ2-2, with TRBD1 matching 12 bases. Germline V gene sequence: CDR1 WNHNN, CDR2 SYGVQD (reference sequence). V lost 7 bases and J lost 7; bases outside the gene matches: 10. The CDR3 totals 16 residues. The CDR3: CASTSGQGAMSGELFF. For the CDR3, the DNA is TGCGCCAGCACCTCGGGACAGGGGGCGATGAGCGGGGAGCTGTTTTTT.

CDR3 nucleotides: TGTGCCAGCATGGACAGGGGAGAATTCTATGGCTACACCTTC. Translating gives CASMDRGEFYGYTF. The rearrangement uses TRBV6-6 and TRBJ1-2, with 9 nucleotides matching TRBD1. Germline values: CDR1 MNHNY, CDR2 SVGAGI (reference sequence). The CDR3 runs 14 residues. V was clipped by 7 bases and J by 4 bases; unmatched bases: 7.

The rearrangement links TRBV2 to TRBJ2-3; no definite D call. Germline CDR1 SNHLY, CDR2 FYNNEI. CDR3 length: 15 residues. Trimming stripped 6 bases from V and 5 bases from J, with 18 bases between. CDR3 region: CASRGSVQAIDTQYF. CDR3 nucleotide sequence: TGTGCCAGCAGAGGTTCCGTTCAGGCGATAGATACGCAGTATTTT.

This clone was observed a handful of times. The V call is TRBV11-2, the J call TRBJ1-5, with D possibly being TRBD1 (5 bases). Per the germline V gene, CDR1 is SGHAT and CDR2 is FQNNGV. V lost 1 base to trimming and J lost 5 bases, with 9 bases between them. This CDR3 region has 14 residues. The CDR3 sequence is CASSLGQGYQPQHF. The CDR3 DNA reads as TGTGCCAGCAGCTTAGGCCAGGGCTATCAGCCCCAGCATTTT.

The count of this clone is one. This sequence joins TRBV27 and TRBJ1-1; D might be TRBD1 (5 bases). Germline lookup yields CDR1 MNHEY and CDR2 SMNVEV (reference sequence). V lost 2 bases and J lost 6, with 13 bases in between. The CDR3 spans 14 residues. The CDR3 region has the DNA TGTGCCAGCAGTTTAAAGGACACTTCCGCTGAAGCTTTCTTT. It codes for CASSLKDTSAEAFF.